This is a list of T cell receptor beta chains from one sample in a study of identical twins. TCRdb independently ran MiXCR on the 5' RACE reads; one entry per CDR3 protein. The data contain fewer than 450,000 distinct CDR3 sequences, roughly 10% of them singletons. The sequencing sample was made of naive T cells sorted from blood. All receptors come from a woman in her forties or fifties in good health. CDR3s include the opening cysteine and the closing phenylalanine or tryptophan. The D gene is left open where the match is weak. Clone size is shown for a subset of rows, as once, few, many or a class of expanded clone.

.	.	TRBV5-1	TRBJ2-2	TGCGCCAGCAGCTTGGACCAGGGGACCGGGGAGCTGTTTTTT	CASSLDQGTGELFF
many	.	TRBV5-1	TRBJ1-4	TGCGCCAGCAGCCCGTGGCCCACAACTAATGAAAAACTGTTTTTT	CASSPWPTTNEKLFF
.	.	TRBV14	TRBJ2-1	TGTGCCAGCAGCCAACGGAGTTTTCGAGGCAATGAGCAGTTCTTC	CASSQRSFRGNEQFF
.	.	TRBV5-5	TRBJ1-1	TGTGCCAGCAGCCCGGGAGGGCAGGGGTTGTTGCCTGAAGCTTTCTTT	CASSPGGQGLLPEAFF
.	.	TRBV29-1	TRBJ2-5	TGCAGCGTTGGCGGCCTGAGCGAGACCCAGTACTTC	CSVGGLSETQYF
.	TRBD2	TRBV2	TRBJ2-7	TGTGCCAGCAGTGAAGTTGGGACTATAGTCTTGGAGCAGTACTTC	CASSEVGTIVLEQYF
many	.	TRBV12-3/TRBV12-4	TRBJ2-7	TGTGCCAGCAGTTTAGGGTTGGGCTACGAGCAGTACTTC	CASSLGLGYEQYF
few	.	TRBV4-1	TRBJ2-1	TGCGCCAGCAGTCTCCAGGGACTCGGGAACAATGAGCAGTTCTTC	CASSLQGLGNNEQFF
many	.	TRBV4-1	TRBJ1-2	TGCGCCAGCAGCCAAGATGTTTCGGCTGGCTACACCTTC	CASSQDVSAGYTF
.	TRBD1	TRBV20-1	TRBJ1-4	TGCAGTGCTTTCAGGGGGGGGGGTGAAAAACTGTTTTTT	CSAFRGGGEKLFF
few	TRBD2	TRBV20-1	TRBJ2-7	TGCAGTGCTAGAGTAACCGGGAGGGCCGGCTACGAGCAGTACTTC	CSARVTGRAGYEQYF
many	.	TRBV5-1	TRBJ2-1	TGCGCCAGCAGCCCCCAGGATGCCTACAATGAGCAGTTCTTC	CASSPQDAYNEQFF
few	TRBD2	TRBV20-1	TRBJ2-3	TGCAGTGCTAGAGTTTGGATAGCGGGAACAGATACGCAGTATTTT	CSARVWIAGTDTQYF
few	.	TRBV11-2	TRBJ2-3	TGTGCCAGCAGCCAAGACTCCCACACAGATACGCAGTATTTT	CASSQDSHTDTQYF
many	.	TRBV14	TRBJ2-1	TGTGCCAGCAGCCAAGATTCCAATGAGCAGTTCTTC	CASSQDSNEQFF
.	TRBD1	TRBV7-2	TRBJ1-2	TGTGCCAGCAGCGCGCCAGGGGACAGCATGCTTTATGGCTACACCTTC	CASSAPGDSMLYGYTF
few	.	TRBV4-1	TRBJ2-7	TGCGCCAGCAGCCTCCTAGAGGGAGCAAGGGAGCAGTACTTC	CASSLLEGAREQYF
few	TRBD1	TRBV20-1	TRBJ1-4	TGCAGTGCTAGAAGGGACAGTCGGACTAATGAAAAACTGTTTTTT	CSARRDSRTNEKLFF
.	TRBD1	TRBV24-1	TRBJ2-1	TGTGCCACCTGCCCGGGACAGGGCTGCTACAATGAGCAGTTCTTC	CATCPGQGCYNEQFF
few	.	TRBV10-3	TRBJ2-3	TGTGCCATCAGAGGTCCGGTCACAGATACGCAGTATTTT	CAIRGPVTDTQYF
.	.	TRBV15	TRBJ2-3	TGTGCCACCCGGGGGATCACAGATACGCAGTATTTT	CATRGITDTQYF
.	.	TRBV5-5	TRBJ2-3	TGTGCCAGCAGCTTGGTGACTCTGCGGGCGCAGTATTTT	CASSLVTLRAQYF
few	.	TRBV7-2	TRBJ2-1	TGTGCCAGCACCACGGGGTTTCTCAATGAGCAGTTCTTC	CASTTGFLNEQFF
.	.	TRBV9	TRBJ2-1	TGTGCCAGCTCCCCCGGGTTGGCAAACAATGAGCAGTTCTTC	CASSPGLANNEQFF
.	TRBD1	TRBV6-6	TRBJ1-1	TGTGCCAGCAGTTACCCCGGGGGACAGACGAACACTGAAGCTTTCTTT	CASSYPGGQTNTEAFF
.	.	TRBV24-1	TRBJ2-7	TGTGCCACCAGTGATTTATTAGATTCTTGGGCAAAACCGTACGAGCAGTACTTC	CATSDLLDSWAKPYEQYF
.	TRBD2	TRBV14	TRBJ2-4	TGTGCCAGCAGCCAAGGGGGACTAGCGGGAAGACCCGAAAACATTCAGTACTTC	CASSQGGLAGRPENIQYF
.	.	TRBV24-1	TRBJ2-7	TGTGCCACCAGTGAGTCACAGGGGGGGAGCGAGCAGTACTTC	CATSESQGGSEQYF
few	.	TRBV29-1	TRBJ2-3	TGCAGCGCCCGACAGTCTAGCACAGATACGCAGTATTTT	CSARQSSTDTQYF
many	.	TRBV27	TRBJ1-6	TGTGCCAGCAGTGTGGGGACAAGTATCTATAATTCACCCCTCCACTTT	CASSVGTSIYNSPLHF
many	.	TRBV20-1	TRBJ2-3	TGCAGTGCTAGAGAACCAGAGGGCGTCTTAGATACGCAGTATTTT	CSAREPEGVLDTQYF
.	.	TRBV5-1	TRBJ2-5	TGCGCCAGCAGCTTGGGGGCGAAAGAGACCCAGTACTTC	CASSLGAKETQYF
many	TRBD2	TRBV29-1	TRBJ2-2	TGCAGCGTGAGAAGCGGGAGTTCTGCCGGGGAGCTGTTTTTT	CSVRSGSSAGELFF
.	TRBD1	TRBV18	TRBJ2-1	TGTGCCAGCTCACAGCTGGACAGGGGTCAATCCGAGCAGTTCTTC	CASSQLDRGQSEQFF
many	.	TRBV3-1	TRBJ1-2	TGTGCCAGCAGCCAAGATTTCGACAGGAACTATGGCTACACCTTC	CASSQDFDRNYGYTF
.	TRBD2	TRBV4-1	TRBJ2-5	TGCGCCAGCAGCCAAGCCCTGACCGGGCTAGCGGAAGAGACCCAGTACTTC	CASSQALTGLAEETQYF
few	TRBD2	TRBV29-1	TRBJ2-7	TGCAGCGTTGTAAGCGGGAGCTCCTACGAGCAGTACTTC	CSVVSGSSYEQYF
many	.	TRBV12-3/TRBV12-4	TRBJ2-4	TGTGCCAGCAGTAACGGGGGACAGTCCGGGGGCCCCAAAAACATTCAGTACTTC	CASSNGGQSGGPKNIQYF
few	TRBD2	TRBV10-3	TRBJ2-1	TGTGCCATCAGTGGGAGCGGGAGCCACAATGAGCAGTTCTTC	CAISGSGSHNEQFF
.	.	TRBV11-3	TRBJ2-5	TGTGCCAGCAGTTTATCTCTTCAGTCTCGCCCCCAAGAGACCCAGTACTTC	CASSLSLQSRPQETQYF
many	TRBD1	TRBV5-1	TRBJ1-1	TGCGCCAGCAGCTTGGGTAGCAGACAGGGCGCAGCTGAAGCTTTCTTT	CASSLGSRQGAAEAFF
.	TRBD2	TRBV28	TRBJ2-1	TGTGCCAGCAGAAAATTACGACTAGCGGGAGGCTCTTGGGAGCAGTTCTTC	CASRKLRLAGGSWEQFF
.	.	TRBV20-1	TRBJ1-1	TGCAGTGCTAGGGAGGAACACAGGGTCCTTACTGAAGCTTTCTTT	CSAREEHRVLTEAFF
many	.	TRBV12-3/TRBV12-4	TRBJ1-3	TGTGCCAGCACCAAGGGAGACACCATATATTTT	CASTKGDTIYF
once	.	TRBV7-8	TRBJ2-4	TGTGCCAGCAGCTTAGGACTAGGCCGAAACATTCAGTACTTC	CASSLGLGRNIQYF
.	.	TRBV11-2	TRBJ2-1	TGTGCCAGCAGCTTAGACTGGCGGAGTTCCAATGAGCAGTTCTTC	CASSLDWRSSNEQFF
.	TRBD2	TRBV9	TRBJ2-3	TGTGCCAGCAACACGGGGGGGACTAGCGGGAGAGATACGCAGTATTTT	CASNTGGTSGRDTQYF